The 18 T cell receptor beta chains in this list originate from one sample, sequenced in a study of identical twins. TCRdb processed the 5' RACE reads anew with MiXCR; each CDR3 protein has one entry. Here the sample spans about 690,000 distinct CDR3 sequences, 21% being singletons. This same sample was also taken into another study, of T cells expressing NK-cell markers.

The sequenced sample consisted of PBMCs. The receptors stem from a woman younger than 30 in good health.

The chain employs TRBV27 and TRBJ1-2, with no clear D. The CDR3 is made up of 15 amino acids. The germline V and J ends were trimmed by 0 bases and 1 base, with 9 bases remaining between them. Germline CDR1 is MNHEY and CDR2 is SMNVEV (reference sequence). The DNA of the CDR3 is TGTGCCAGCAGTTTATCGAGGAAGGGTAACTATGGCTACACCTTC. Amino acid sequence: CASSLSRKGNYGYTF.

This clonotype was found many times. J is TRBJ1-1 and V is TRBV12-3 or TRBV12-4; D unresolved. CDR3 size: 13 residues. The germline V and J ends were trimmed by 8 bases and 7 bases, with 17 bases remaining between them. CDR3 sequence reads: CASGSREAFEAFF. In DNA, the CDR3 is TGTGCCAGCGGGTCCAGAGAGGCATTTGAAGCTTTCTTT.

This clonotype was observed many times. The rearrangement joins TRBV6-1 to TRBJ1-5, with TRBD1 identical over 12 bases. CDR3 length: 15 amino acids. Germline trimming cut 7 bases from V and 6 bases from J; bases unmatched to any gene: 7. CDR1 MNHNS and CDR2 SASEGT come from the germline V gene. The CDR3 loop is CASKLGTGGGQPQHF. As DNA, the CDR3 is TGTGCCAGCAAGCTAGGGACAGGGGGCGGTCAGCCCCAGCATTTT.

This clonotype showed up many times. The rearrangement uses TRBV12-3 or TRBV12-4 and TRBJ1-5; D might be TRBD1 (5 bases). CDR3 length equals 12 residues. Trimming stripped 7 bases from V and 2 bases from J, with 6 bases between. Written as DNA, the CDR3 is TGTGCCAGCACCAGGGGCAATCAGCCCCAGCATTTT. Amino acids: CASTRGNQPQHF.

The sample holds many counts of this clonotype. This chain connects TRBV29-1 to TRBJ2-7; perhaps TRBD2 as D (7 bases). The V gene lost 4 bases and the J gene lost 4 bases, with 14 bases spanning the gap. The CDR3 spans 13 residues. The V gene's germline CDR1 is SQVTM and CDR2 ANQGSEA. CDR3 region: CSVVYREGYEQYF. The CDR3 DNA sequence: TGCAGCGTTGTGTACAGGGAGGGGTACGAGCAGTACTTC.

Only a few counts were recorded for this clonotype. V and J are TRBV2 and TRBJ1-1; possible D gene TRBD1, 6 bases. Trimming took 6 bases from V and 7 from J, leaving 21 bases between them. This CDR3 spans 15 amino acids. Per the germline V gene, CDR1 is SNHLY and CDR2 is FYNNEI. CDR3 loop: CASRQNRDITVEAFF. The CDR3 coding sequence is TGTGCCAGCAGACAAAACCGGGACATTACGGTTGAAGCTTTCTTT.

CDR3 amino acids: CASSQGANSGANVLTF. The CDR3 nucleotides are TGTGCCAGCAGCCAAGGAGCTAACTCTGGGGCCAACGTCCTGACTTTC. The chain combines TRBV4-2 with TRBJ2-6; D unresolved. From germline, CDR1 is LGHNA and CDR2 YNFKEQ. V dropped 1 base and J dropped 0 bases, with 7 bases sitting between them. The CDR3 is 16 residues long.

The V call is TRBV5-1, the J call TRBJ2-5; 9 nucleotides align to TRBD2. The V gene's germline CDR1 is SGHRS and CDR2 YFSETQ. Losses at the gene ends were 4 bases for V and 7 bases for J; bases not matched to a gene: 11. The CDR3 is 15 amino acids. The CDR3 spells CASSPRLAVGGTQYF. The CDR3 nucleotides are TGCGCCAGCAGCCCCAGACTAGCGGTCGGCGGGACCCAGTACTTC.

The chain couples TRBV12-3 or TRBV12-4 to TRBJ2-3, with TRBD2 matching 7 bases. After removal of 6 bases from V and 1 base from J, the junction contained 7 bases not matched to a gene. The CDR3 has 15 residues. CDR3 sequence (DNA): TGTGCCAGCAGGGAAAATCGGGGGGGCACAGATACGCAGTATTTT. Translated, it gives CASRENRGGTDTQYF.

The V and J genes are TRBV19 and TRBJ2-6, with D perhaps matching TRBD2 (6 bases). The V end lost 7 bases, the J end lost 0 bases, and 10 bases lay between the germline ends. Germline V CDR1 and CDR2: LNHDA, SQIVND (reference sequence). This CDR3 has 15 residues. CDR3 loop: CASIHSGSGANVLTF. The CDR3, as DNA: TGTGCCAGTATCCATAGCGGCTCTGGGGCCAACGTCCTGACTTTC.

V is TRBV6-5 and J is TRBJ2-3; D gene uncertain. CDR1 MNHEY and CDR2 SVGAGI come from the germline V gene. The CDR3 has 15 residues. Between the trimmed V and J ends, which lost 0 bases and 4 bases, there was a span of 11 bases. CDR3 region: CASSYSGSTSDTQYF. Here the CDR3 DNA reads TGTGCCAGCAGTTACTCCGGCTCGACTTCAGATACGCAGTATTTT.

This clonotype was recorded a few times. The J gene is TRBJ2-6, the V gene TRBV10-3; D remains ambiguous. This CDR3 is built from 13 residues. Germline assignment: CDR1 ENHRY and CDR2 SYGVKD. The V end was cut by 7 bases, the J end by 2 bases, with 6 bases between. The CDR3 region has the DNA TGTGCCATCACCCAGGCTGGGGCCAACGTCCTGACTTTC. As protein: CAITQAGANVLTF.

This clonotype was seen a handful of times. The V gene is TRBV3-1, the J gene TRBJ1-2, with D unresolved. CDR1 is LGHDT, CDR2 YNNKEL, per germline (reference sequence). The CDR3 runs to 11 residues. Trimming stripped 5 bases from V and 4 bases from J, with 5 bases between. CDR3 in DNA: TGTGCCAGCAGCTACTTCTATGGCTACACCTTC. This codes for CASSYFYGYTF. Filled out from reference TRBV3-1 and TRBJ1-2, the complete variable domain reads DTAVSQTPKYLVTQMGNDKSIKCEQNLGHDTMYWYKQDSKKFLKIMFSYNNKELIINETVPNRFSPKSPDKAHLNLHINSLELGDSAVYFCASSYFYGYTFGSGTRLTVV.

At least ten counts were recorded for this clonotype. V usage is TRBV3-1 and J usage is TRBJ2-1, with 13 bases lining up with TRBD2. The CDR3 contains 15 residues. The V and J ends lost 4 bases and 7 bases, in that order; junction bases with no gene match: 4. The germline V gene encodes CDR1 LGHDT and CDR2 YNNKEL (reference sequence). The chain's CDR3 is CASSPGTSGINEQFF. CDR3 DNA: TGTGCCAGCAGCCCCGGGACTAGCGGGATTAATGAGCAGTTCTTC.

This clonotype was counted only a few times. The rearrangement joins TRBV7-8 to TRBJ2-7; D may be TRBD1 or TRBD2 (5 bases each). CDR3 length equals 13 residues. Germline CDR1 is SGHVS and CDR2 is FQNEAQ. V was clipped by 4 bases and J by 9 bases, with 16 bases between them. The CDR3: CASSSLGDSRQYF. CDR3 DNA: TGTGCCAGCAGCTCTTTGGGGGATTCACGGCAGTACTTC.

This clonotype showed up just a few times. The chain has TRBV6-1 and TRBJ2-7; either TRBD1 or TRBD2 may supply D (5 bases each). Germline assignment: CDR1 MNHNS and CDR2 SASEGT. The CDR3 covers 15 residues. V was trimmed by 5 bases and J by 2 bases, leaving 16 bases between them. CDR3 coding DNA: TGTGCCAGCAGTCCCTTCGGGGCCTCCCCCTACGAGCAGTACTTC. Protein sequence: CASSPFGASPYEQYF.

This clonotype has a handful of counts. The chain is built from TRBV6-2 or TRBV6-3 and TRBJ1-2; possible D gene TRBD1, 5 bases. The CDR3 is 15 residues long. The germline V gene has CDR1 MNHEY and CDR2 SVGEGT. V gave up 8 bases and J gave up 7 bases, with 23 bases separating them. This chain's CDR3 is CASARDAIIETGYTF. In nucleotides, the CDR3 is TGTGCCAGCGCTCGGGACGCCATCATAGAAACTGGCTACACCTTC.

The table lists this clonotype with a few counts. The J gene is TRBJ1-1, the V gene TRBV11-2; 8 nucleotides line up with TRBD1. The CDR3 totals 15 residues. Germline V lookup: CDR1 SGHAT, CDR2 FQNNGV. The V and J ends lost 4 bases and 3 bases, in that order; junction bases with no gene match: 7. The CDR3 here is CASSSRTGGDTEAFF. CDR3 in DNA: TGTGCCAGCAGCTCCCGCACAGGGGGTGACACTGAAGCTTTCTTT.